This T cell receptor beta chain appears in the sequencing data of a study of CD8 T cells in ankylosing spondylitis. Findings and limits, study-wide: What seemed typical of ankylosing spondylitis blood was a TCR beta motif built from about 8 highly homologous variants.

Construction of TCR beta libraries was performed using quantitative 5'-RACE with molecular barcodes. Each CDR3 protein gets one entry after TCRdb re-called the 5' RACE reads with MiXCR. This table holds 450,000 to 550,000 distinct CDR3 sequences, roughly 5.2% found once. In this sample, this clonotype turned up many times. Antigen specificity is unknown. The length of the CDR3 is 14 residues. The germline V gene has CDR1 MDHEN and CDR2 SYDVKM. Trimming pared 6 bases from V and 3 bases from J, leaving 12 bases between. The rearrangement joins TRBV28 to TRBJ1-5; D not resolved. The receptor's source is a male donor with ankylosing spondylitis. Sequences were obtained from blood, either unsorted or a sorted T cell fraction (not recorded which). The CDR3 is CASSLGRDNQPQHF. In nucleotides, the CDR3 is TGTGCCAGCAGCCTTGGACGGGACAATCAGCCCCAGCATTTT.